This paragraph reports one T cell receptor beta chain. What it binds is unknown. This record belongs to a study of T cell responses to AZD1222 COVID-19 vaccine. Study-wide points: Elevations in Spike-specific TCR breadth and depth followed administration of two AZD1222 doses. Vaccine-associated CD4 TCRs ranged over spike, dominating at 160-218 and 743-854. White British ancestry dominated among donors, who included more females, and clonal diversity was possibly underestimated. Unmutated variant regions reportedly attract nearly half of all spike-specific TCRs.

Some clones are missing from TCRdb's copy, which holds only in-frame ones; the method was immunoSEQ multiplex PCR. The table lists about 110,000 clones, approximately 90% of them singletons. CDR3 length: 13 residues. CDR1 SGHRS and CDR2 YFSETQ come from the germline V gene. With 4 bases removed from V and 4 bases from J, the gap between germline ends came to 11 bases. V and J are TRBV5-1 and TRBJ1-1; the D is unclear. This clonotype was obtained from an adult who received the AZD1222 COVID-19 vaccine. The input for sequencing was peripheral blood, taken 28 days after the second AZD1222 dose. The CDR3 region is CASSNSRSTEAFF. In DNA, the CDR3 is TGCGCCAGCAGCAATTCTCGGAGCACTGAAGCTTTCTTT. Looking up the rest from reference TRBV5-1 and TRBJ1-1 gives the full variable domain: KAGVTQTPRYLIKTRGQQVTLSCSPISGHRSVSWYQQTPGQGLQFLFEYFSETQRNKGNFPGRFSGRQFSNSRSEMNVSTLELGDSALYLCASSNSRSTEAFFGQGTRLTVV.